These 30 T cell receptor beta chains came from one sample sequenced in a study of response to subunit inactivated influenza vaccine. Using its own MiXCR run on the RT-PCR reads, TCRdb lists one record per CDR3 protein. The table records more than 150,000 distinct CDR3 sequences, nearly 9.5% of them present only once. This sample comprised non-naive T cells sorted from PBMCs, obtained on the day of vaccination. These receptors came from a middle-aged man who received an inactivated influenza vaccine.

This clonotype came up a few times. The chain employs TRBV11-2 and TRBJ2-1, with a weak D call TRBD2 (6 bases). The length of the CDR3 is 15 residues. Per the germline V gene, CDR1 is SGHAT and CDR2 is FQNNGV. Trimming shortened V by 1 base and J by 7 bases, and 14 bases separated the two germline ends. CDR3 sequence (DNA): TGTGCCAGCAGCTTAGCAACGGGAGCGAGGAATGAGCAGTTCTTC. Translating gives CASSLATGARNEQFF.

On this clonotype: A much larger clonotype is one base distant, so this may be a read error. The rearrangement links TRBV28 to TRBJ2-7; D unclear. The ends were cut back, 7 bases at V and 1 base at J, with 14 bases in the middle. The CDR3 runs to 14 residues. Germline V CDR1 and CDR2: MDHEN, SYDVKM. The CDR3 DNA is TGTGCCAGCAATCCAGGATACACATCCTACGAGCAGTACTTC. This codes for CASNPGYTSYEQYF.

Many counts were recorded for this clonotype. The J gene is TRBJ2-1, the V gene TRBV29-1; D may be TRBD2 (5 bases). This CDR3 comprises 14 residues. V shed 0 bases and J shed 10 bases, with 16 bases lying between them. Germline V gene sequence: CDR1 SQVTM, CDR2 ANQGSEA. CDR3 amino acids: CSVEDSRRVREQFF. As DNA, the CDR3 is TGCAGCGTTGAAGATAGTCGGCGGGTACGAGAGCAGTTCTTC.

This clonotype was detected many times. The genes are TRBV5-1 and TRBJ2-7, with 8 positions matching TRBD1. Germline loops: CDR1 SGHRS, CDR2 YFSETQ. V trimming: 2 bases; J trimming: 7 bases; junction bases outside the gene matches: 8. The CDR3 totals 14 residues. The CDR3 nucleotides read TGCGCCAGCAGCTTTAACAGGGGGATGGGGGAGCAGTACTTC. It yields the protein CASSFNRGMGEQYF.

V usage is TRBV20-1 and J usage is TRBJ1-2; perhaps TRBD1 as D (5 bases). V gave up 1 base and J gave up 2 bases, with 8 bases separating them. Germline values: CDR1 DFQATT, CDR2 SNEGSKA (reference sequence). This CDR3 has 13 amino acids. As DNA, the CDR3 is TGCAGTGCTAGAGTGACAGCCAACTATGGCTACACCTTC. It translates to CSARVTANYGYTF.

This clonotype was counted many times. The V call is TRBV18, the J call TRBJ1-6; D remains ambiguous. The germline CDR1 and CDR2 sequences are KGHSH and LQKENI. CDR3 length: 12 amino acids. V lost 4 bases and J 7 bases, leaving 5 bases between the germline ends. The CDR3 DNA reads TGTGCCAGCTCACACGGAAATTCACCCCTCCACTTT. It yields the protein CASSHGNSPLHF.

At least ten counts were recorded for this clonotype. This chain connects TRBV18 to TRBJ2-3; D remains ambiguous. Trimming shortened V by 2 bases and J by 7 bases, and 10 bases separated the two germline ends. The CDR3 covers 13 residues. CDR1 and CDR2 from the germline V gene are KGHSH and LQKENI. The DNA of the CDR3 is TGTGCCAGCTCACCAGGGTCATCTTATACGCAGTATTTT. This gives the protein CASSPGSSYTQYF.

The chain couples TRBV20-1 to TRBJ2-2; 13 nucleotides line up with TRBD2. The V and J ends lost 5 bases and 5 bases, in that order; junction bases with no gene match: 2. Germline V gene lookup returns CDR1 DFQATT and CDR2 SNEGSKA (reference sequence). The CDR3 is 14 amino acids. The CDR3 here is CSAGLAGVTGELFF. The CDR3, as DNA: TGCAGTGCTGGACTAGCGGGAGTTACCGGGGAGCTGTTTTTT.

This clonotype appeared many times. The gene calls are TRBV19 and TRBJ2-1; 12 bases are a match to TRBD2. The CDR3 is made up of 15 amino acids. From germline, CDR1 is LNHDA and CDR2 SQIVND (reference sequence). V lost 6 bases and J lost 2; bases outside the gene matches: 2. The CDR3 nucleotides read TGTGCCAGTAGATCTAGCGGGGGGGCCTACAATGAGCAGTTCTTC. Translating it yields CASRSSGGAYNEQFF.

This clonotype was observed many times. The chain combines TRBV5-5 with TRBJ2-1; TRBD1 agrees at 8 bases. Germline trimming cut 3 bases from V and 7 bases from J; bases unmatched to any gene: 12. The CDR3 loop spans 16 amino acids. Germline-derived CDR1 and CDR2 are SGHKS and YYEKEE (reference sequence). CDR3 nucleotide sequence: TGTGCCAGCAGCTCGGCGTCGTGGACAGGGAGGAATGAGCAGTTCTTC. Translation gives CASSSASWTGRNEQFF.

This clonotype was observed a few times. The chain recombines TRBV7-2 with TRBJ2-5, with 7 bases that match TRBD2. This CDR3 contains 13 residues. Germline assignment: CDR1 SGHTA and CDR2 FQGNSA. V lost 6 bases and J lost 5; bases outside the gene matches: 6. CDR3 sequence: CASRRGTRETQYF. The CDR3 DNA sequence: TGTGCCAGCAGGCGGGGGACTCGGGAGACCCAGTACTTC.

At least ten counts were recorded for this clonotype. The rearrangement uses TRBV5-1 and TRBJ2-3; the match to TRBD1 covers 7 bases. V lost 3 bases and J lost 2; bases outside the gene matches: 3. Germline V gene data show CDR1 as SGHRS and CDR2 as YFSETQ. The CDR3 loop spans 14 amino acids. The CDR3 DNA sequence: TGCGCCAGCAGCTCAGGACAGGTCACAGATACGCAGTATTTT. Translated: CASSSGQVTDTQYF. Full variable domain (outside the CDR3, taken from reference TRBV5-1 and TRBJ2-3): KAGVTQTPRYLIKTRGQQVTLSCSPISGHRSVSWYQQTPGQGLQFLFEYFSETQRNKGNFPGRFSGRQFSNSRSEMNVSTLELGDSALYLCASSSGQVTDTQYFGPGTRLTVL.

The chain has TRBV7-2 and TRBJ2-2; D is unclear. V lost 3 bases, J lost 4 bases, and 9 bases lay in between. The CDR3 sequence is 14 residues long. CDR1 and CDR2 from the germline V gene are SGHTA and FQGNSA. CDR3 sequence: CASSFVSSTGELFF. In DNA, the CDR3 is TGTGCCAGCAGCTTCGTCTCGAGCACCGGGGAGCTGTTTTTT.

This clonotype showed up many times. The chain combines TRBV4-3 with TRBJ2-2; 7 positions match TRBD2. V was pared by 1 base and J by 0 bases, with 5 bases of the junction left unmatched. Germline loops: CDR1 LGHNA, CDR2 YSLEER. The CDR3 extends over 17 amino acids. The CDR3 nucleotides are TGCGCCAGCAGCCAAGTGGGGGGGATCGCGAACACCGGGGAGCTGTTTTTT. Its translation: CASSQVGGIANTGELFF.

This clonotype was detected only a few times. The V gene is TRBV7-2, the J gene TRBJ2-3; D uncertain. Germline CDR1 and CDR2: SGHTA and FQGNSA. The germline V and J ends were trimmed by 3 bases and 0 bases, with 7 bases remaining between them. The CDR3 is 14 amino acids. CDR3 sequence: CASSFQVSTDTQYF. Written as DNA, the CDR3 is TGTGCCAGCAGCTTTCAGGTTAGCACAGATACGCAGTATTTT. The variable domain in full, completed from reference TRBV7-2 and TRBJ2-3, reads GAGVSQSPSNKVTEKGKDVELRCDPISGHTALYWYRQSLGQGLEFLIYFQGNSAPDKSGLPSDRFSAERTGGSVSTLTIQRTQQEDSAVYLCASSFQVSTDTQYFGPGTRLTVL.

This clonotype was seen a few times. The chain is built from TRBV6-4 and TRBJ2-7; D unresolved. Trimming stripped 2 bases from V and 6 bases from J, with 14 bases between. Germline CDR1 reads MRHNA; CDR2 reads SNTAGT. The CDR3 consists of 14 residues. CDR3 region: CASSDEWCPREQYF. CDR3 DNA sequence: TGTGCCAGCAGTGACGAATGGTGTCCACGCGAGCAGTACTTC.

This rearrangement joins TRBV5-1 to TRBJ2-1, with D uncertain. Germline V gives CDR1 SGHRS, CDR2 YFSETQ. Trimming took 3 bases from V and 5 from J, leaving 12 bases between them. The CDR3 length is 14 residues. This chain's CDR3 is CASSSIGPHNEQFF. In DNA, the CDR3 is TGCGCCAGCAGCTCTATCGGGCCTCACAATGAGCAGTTCTTC.

To note about this clonotype: With a much larger clone just one base away, this may be a read error. The chain recombines TRBV4-2 with TRBJ2-3, with D perhaps matching TRBD1 (6 bases). Germline values: CDR1 LGHNA, CDR2 YNFKEQ. The CDR3 loop spans 15 amino acids. V shed 3 bases and J shed 2 bases, with 12 bases lying between them. This CDR3 is CASSQADRLTDTQYF. The CDR3 coding sequence is TGTGCCAGCAGCCAGGCTGACAGGCTCACAGATACGCAGTATTTT.

For this clonotype: One end of the junction does not line up with germline, which may come from a read error. J is TRBJ2-1 and V is TRBV5-1; TRBD2 agrees at 8 bases. In germline, CDR1 is SGHRS, CDR2 YFSETQ. The CDR3 length is 13 residues. For the CDR3, the DNA is TGCGCCAGCAGCTCTGAGCTAAGCGGGGGAATTGTCTTC. Residues: CASSSELSGGIVF.

Only a few counts were recorded for this clonotype. V gene TRBV28 combines with J gene TRBJ2-2; D might be TRBD2 (6 bases). The CDR3 runs 14 residues. Trimming shortened V by 6 bases and J by 4 bases, and 12 bases separated the two germline ends. Germline V gene sequence: CDR1 MDHEN, CDR2 SYDVKM. The CDR3 spells CASRDGGFTGELFF. CDR3 nucleotide sequence: TGTGCCAGCAGGGACGGGGGTTTCACCGGGGAGCTGTTTTTT.

V gene TRBV29-1 combines with J gene TRBJ2-7; 9 positions match TRBD1. From germline, CDR1 is SQVTM and CDR2 ANQGSEA. CDR3 length: 13 amino acids. V shed 4 bases, J shed 3 bases, and the junction held 4 bases outside the gene matches. The CDR3 region is CSVGVDRGYEQYF. In DNA form, the CDR3 reads TGCAGCGTTGGAGTGGACAGGGGCTACGAGCAGTACTTC.

V is TRBV29-1 and J is TRBJ2-7; TRBD1 matches 9 bases. Germline CDR1 and CDR2: SQVTM and ANQGSEA. CDR3 size: 16 residues. V was clipped by 6 bases and J by 5 bases; unmatched bases: 17. The CDR3 DNA sequence: TGCAGCGTGACGGGGGACAGGGCAAAAACTCTGGACGAGCAGTACTTC. It translates to CSVTGDRAKTLDEQYF.

This sequence joins TRBV6-2 or TRBV6-3 and TRBJ2-7; D may be TRBD1 (5 bases). Germline V gene sequence: CDR1 MNHEY, CDR2 SVGEGT. V lost 10 bases, J lost 0 bases, and 10 bases lay in between. CDR3 length: 12 residues. The chain's CDR3 is CATVDSSYEQYF. DNA of the CDR3: TGTGCCACCGTAGACAGCTCCTACGAGCAGTACTTC.

This clonotype showed up many times. The V call is TRBV28, the J call TRBJ2-7; 11 bases agree with TRBD2. With 3 bases clipped from V and 2 bases from J, the junction kept 3 bases outside the gene matches. The length of the CDR3 is 15 residues. The germline V gene has CDR1 MDHEN and CDR2 SYDVKM. CDR3 protein: CASSLELAGAYEQYF. CDR3 DNA: TGTGCCAGCAGTTTGGAACTAGCGGGAGCCTACGAGCAGTACTTC.

This rearrangement joins TRBV20-1 to TRBJ2-1; D may correspond to TRBD1 or TRBD2 (5 bases each). V shed 0 bases and J shed 10 bases, with 13 bases lying between them. The germline V gene encodes CDR1 DFQATT and CDR2 SNEGSKA (reference sequence). The CDR3 contains 13 residues. CDR3 DNA: TGCAGTGCTAGAGATCCGTTGGGGACCGAGCAGTTCTTC. Its protein product is CSARDPLGTEQFF.

This clonotype has a count of ten or more. The V gene is TRBV4-1, the J gene TRBJ1-4, with no clear D. Germline assignment: CDR1 MGHRA and CDR2 YSYEKL. This CDR3 has 12 residues. Trimming took 0 bases from V and 4 from J, leaving 0 bases between them. This CDR3 is CASSQDNEKLFF. CDR3 sequence (DNA): TGCGCCAGCAGCCAAGATAATGAAAAACTGTTTTTT.

The rearrangement links TRBV5-6 to TRBJ2-1; 7 nucleotides agree with TRBD2. The CDR3 is 16 amino acids. Germline trimming cut 3 bases from V and 8 bases from J; bases unmatched to any gene: 14. Germline V gene data show CDR1 as SGHDT and CDR2 as YYEEEE. The CDR3 spells CASSYRGSGLFDEQFF. The CDR3, as DNA: TGTGCCAGCAGCTACCGGGGTAGCGGGTTATTCGATGAGCAGTTCTTC.

This chain links TRBV27 with TRBJ2-1, with 8 bases aligning to TRBD2. The CDR3 extends over 14 amino acids. CDR1 MNHEY and CDR2 SMNVEV come from the germline V gene (reference sequence). After removal of 6 bases from V and 7 bases from J, the junction contained 8 bases not matched to a gene. The CDR3 region has the DNA TGTGCCAGCAGATCTCGGGGGGGGAGAAATGAGCAGTTCTTC. It is translated as CASRSRGGRNEQFF.

This clonotype was counted a few times. The V gene is TRBV28, the J gene TRBJ2-1; 14 bases fit TRBD2. Germline trimming cut 7 bases from V and 12 bases from J; bases unmatched to any gene: 14. CDR3 length equals 16 residues. Per the germline V gene, CDR1 is MDHEN and CDR2 is SYDVKM. CDR3: CASILKGTSGSRGQFF. CDR3 DNA: TGTGCCAGCATCTTAAAGGGGACTAGCGGGAGTAGGGGGCAGTTCTTC.

V usage is TRBV27 and J usage is TRBJ1-6, with no clear D. CDR3 length equals 12 residues. Trimming removed 3 bases at V and 6 bases at J, with 3 bases between. Germline loops: CDR1 MNHEY, CDR2 SMNVEV (reference sequence). The CDR3 here is CASSFINSPLHF. For the CDR3, the DNA is TGTGCCAGCAGTTTCATTAATTCACCCCTCCACTTT.